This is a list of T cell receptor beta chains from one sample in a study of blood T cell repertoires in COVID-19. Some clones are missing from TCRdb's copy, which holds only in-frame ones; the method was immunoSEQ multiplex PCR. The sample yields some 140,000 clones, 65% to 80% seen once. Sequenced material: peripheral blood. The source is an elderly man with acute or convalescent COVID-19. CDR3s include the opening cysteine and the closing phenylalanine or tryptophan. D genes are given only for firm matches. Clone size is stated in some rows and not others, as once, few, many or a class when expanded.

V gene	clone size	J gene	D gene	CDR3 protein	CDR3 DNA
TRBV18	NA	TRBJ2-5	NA	CASSPTDRETQYF	TGTGCCAGCTCACCGACAGACAGGGAGACCCAGTACTTC
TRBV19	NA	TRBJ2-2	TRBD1	CASSPTGGSGELFF	TGTGCCAGTAGCCCGACAGGGGGGTCCGGGGAGCTGTTTTTT
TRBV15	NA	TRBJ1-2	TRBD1	CATSRTGTGGNYGYTF	TGTGCCACCAGCAGGACCGGGACAGGGGGTAACTATGGCTACACCTTC
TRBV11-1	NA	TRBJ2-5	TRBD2	CASGLAGGRQETQYF	TGTGCCAGTGGACTAGCGGGGGGACGCCAAGAGACCCAGTACTTC
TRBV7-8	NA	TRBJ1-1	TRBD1	CASSLRDRGPAEAFF	TGTGCCAGCAGCTTAAGGGACAGGGGGCCTGCTGAAGCTTTCTTT
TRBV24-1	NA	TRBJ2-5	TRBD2	CATSDRSGGQQTQYF	TGTGCCACCAGTGACCGTAGCGGGGGGCAACAGACCCAGTACTTC
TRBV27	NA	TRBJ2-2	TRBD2	CASSTIGLAPTGELFF	TGTGCCAGCAGTACGATCGGACTAGCGCCCACCGGGGAGCTGTTTTTT
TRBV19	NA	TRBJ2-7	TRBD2	CASSLLGGAKSYEQYF	TGTGCCAGTAGTCTCCTGGGAGGGGCTAAGTCCTACGAGCAGTACTTC
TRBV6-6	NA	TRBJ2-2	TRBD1	CASSYGQARGELFF	TGTGCCAGCAGTTACGGACAGGCGCGCGGGGAGCTGTTTTTT
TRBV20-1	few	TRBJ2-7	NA	CSATRRGEQYF	TGCAGTGCTACCCGCAGGGGAGAGCAGTACTTC
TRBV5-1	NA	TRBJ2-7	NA	CASSLVLGLGEQYF	TGCGCCAGCAGCTTGGTTTTGGGGCTAGGCGAGCAGTACTTC
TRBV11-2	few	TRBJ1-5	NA	CASSLAPAAGQPQHF	TGTGCCAGCAGCTTAGCCCCGGCGGCTGGGCAGCCCCAGCATTTT
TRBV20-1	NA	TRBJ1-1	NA	CSASAGDGEAFF	TGCAGTGCTAGTGCGGGGGATGGTGAAGCTTTCTTT
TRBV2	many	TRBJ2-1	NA	CASLLAREQFF	TGTGCCAGCCTGCTAGCGAGGGAGCAGTTCTTC
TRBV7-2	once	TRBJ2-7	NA	CASSLEPRFEQYF	TGTGCCAGCAGCTTAGAACCGAGGTTCGAGCAGTACTTC
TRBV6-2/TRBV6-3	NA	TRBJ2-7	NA	CASSYGQPYEQYF	TGTGCCAGCAGTTACGGGCAGCCCTACGAGCAGTACTTC
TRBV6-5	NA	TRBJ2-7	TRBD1	CASRSGQNEQYF	TGTGCCAGCAGGTCGGGACAGAACGAGCAGTACTTC
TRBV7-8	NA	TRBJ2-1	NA	CASSLPGEPYNEQFF	TGTGCCAGCAGCTTACCCGGGGAGCCATACAATGAGCAGTTCTTC
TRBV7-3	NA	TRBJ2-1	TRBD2	CASSSSGGAYDEQFF	TGTGCCAGCAGCTCTAGCGGGGGGGCCTACGATGAGCAGTTCTTC
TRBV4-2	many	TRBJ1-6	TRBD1	CASSQTTGGSSPLHF	TGTGCCAGCAGCCAGACTACAGGGGGATCTTCACCCCTCCACTTT
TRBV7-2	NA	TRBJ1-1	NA	CASKKGTGRNVNTEAFF	TGTGCCAGCAAAAAAGGCACAGGGCGGAATGTGAACACTGAAGCTTTCTTT
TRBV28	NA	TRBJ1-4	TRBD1	CASSIRDSSFRKLFF	TGTGCCAGCAGTATTAGGGACAGCTCTTTCCGAAAACTGTTTTTT
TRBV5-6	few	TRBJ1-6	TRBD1	CASSYAGGTAYNSPLHF	TGTGCCAGCAGCTACGCCGGAGGGACAGCGTATAATTCACCCCTCCACTTT
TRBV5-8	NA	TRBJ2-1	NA	CASSLGRSSYNEQFF	TGTGCCAGCAGCTTGGGGAGGAGCTCCTACAATGAGCAGTTCTTC
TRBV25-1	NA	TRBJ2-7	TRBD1	CASRGDRGSYEQYF	TGTGCCAGCAGAGGGGACAGGGGATCCTACGAGCAGTACTTC
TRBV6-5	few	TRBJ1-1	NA	CASSPSGTEAFF	TGTGCCAGCAGTCCTTCAGGAACTGAAGCTTTCTTT
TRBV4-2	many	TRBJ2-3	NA	CASSQPGLALDTQYF	TGTGCCAGCAGCCAACCTGGACTCGCCCTGGATACGCAGTATTTT
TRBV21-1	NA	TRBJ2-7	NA	CASRSTGDEQYF	TGTGCCAGCAGATCGACAGGGGACGAGCAGTACTTC
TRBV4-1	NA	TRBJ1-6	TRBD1	CASSQDLGTGGSPLHF	TGCGCCAGCAGCCAAGATCTCGGGACAGGGGGATCACCCCTCCACTTT
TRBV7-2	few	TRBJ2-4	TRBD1	CASGQGWVKNIQYF	TGTGCCAGCGGACAGGGGTGGGTCAAAAACATTCAGTACTTC
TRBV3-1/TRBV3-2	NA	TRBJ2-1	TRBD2	CASSPVLAGGLGEQFF	TGTGCCAGCAGCCCGGTACTAGCGGGGGGGCTCGGTGAGCAGTTCTTC
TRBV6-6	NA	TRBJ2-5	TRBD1	CASSSPGTGGDQYF	TGTGCCAGCAGTTCCCCCGGGACAGGGGGTGACCAGTACTTC
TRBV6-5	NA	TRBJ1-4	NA	CASRSMGGGDEKLFF	TGTGCCAGCCGGTCAATGGGTGGAGGGGATGAAAAACTGTTTTTT